The 18 T cell receptor beta chains in this list originate from one sample, sequenced in a study of post-analysis software for immune sequencing data. Each TCR beta cDNA library carried unique molecular identifiers. TCRdb re-called the PCR reads with MiXCR, one entry per CDR3 protein. Among some 190,000 distinct CDR3 sequences, 29% were seen once, and the ten largest hold 3% to 4%. These receptors' antigens are unknown. Overall study findings and caveats: Elevated frequency relative to controls characterized roughly five TRBV segments in patients, TRBV5-6, TRBV5-1 and TRBV20-1 among them.

Sequencing was done on a sample of blood. Receptors were obtained from a girl under 18 with multiple sclerosis.

This clonotype was seen at least ten times. The J gene is TRBJ2-1, the V gene TRBV12-3 or TRBV12-4; D is unclear. V lost 9 bases and J lost 5, with 14 bases in between. This CDR3 contains 13 residues. The CDR3 nucleotides are TGTGCCAGTCACCCCAACAACGACAATGAGCAGTTCTTC. The encoded protein is CASHPNNDNEQFF.

This clonotype was found a few times. The rearrangement uses TRBV6-5 and TRBJ2-5, with 8 bases matching TRBD2. The CDR3 spans 15 residues. The V segment lost 6 bases and the J segment 11 bases; nucleotides outside the gene matches: 17. Germline CDR1 reads MNHEY; CDR2 reads SVGAGI. CDR3 DNA: TGTGCCAGCAGAACCGGGGGGGTAGCCTACAATGAGCAGTACTTC. Translating it yields CASRTGGVAYNEQYF.

This clonotype was recorded many times. The chain has TRBV12-3 or TRBV12-4 and TRBJ2-5; 11 bases align to TRBD2. The CDR3 is 12 residues long. V trimming: 7 bases; J trimming: 5 bases; junction bases outside the gene matches: 0. CDR3 nucleotide sequence: TGTGCCAGCACTAGCGGGAGGGAGACCCAGTACTTC. Its protein is CASTSGRETQYF.

The chain links TRBV20-1 to TRBJ2-1; 7 nucleotides align to TRBD2. Losses at the gene ends were 7 bases for V and 7 bases for J; bases not matched to a gene: 4. The CDR3 extends over 11 amino acids. Looked up from germline, CDR1 is DFQATT and CDR2 is SNEGSKA (reference sequence). Written as DNA, the CDR3 is TGCAGTGGGCTAGCGGAAAATGAGCAGTTCTTC. Its protein is CSGLAENEQFF.

This clonotype showed up just a few times. This chain links TRBV3-1 with TRBJ2-3; D is unclear. Germline values: CDR1 LGHDT, CDR2 YNNKEL (reference sequence). V was trimmed by 0 bases and J by 0 bases, leaving 13 bases between them. The length of the CDR3 is 17 residues. This chain's CDR3 is CASSQEVTGISTDTQYF. CDR3 nucleotides: TGTGCCAGCAGCCAAGAGGTCACGGGCATAAGCACAGATACGCAGTATTTT.

V usage is TRBV10-3 and J usage is TRBJ2-3; D tentatively fits TRBD1 or TRBD2 (6 bases each). The germline V and J ends were trimmed by 2 bases and 2 bases, with 17 bases remaining between them. The CDR3 runs to 17 residues. CDR1 and CDR2 (germline): ENHRY, SYGVKD. CDR3 DNA: TGTGCCATCAGTGAGCCGGGGGCCCCCGACCCCACAGATACGCAGTATTTT. Translating gives CAISEPGAPDPTDTQYF.

DNA for the CDR3: TGTGCCAGTAGGAACGGACAGATGAACACTGAAGCTTTCTTT. It translates to CASRNGQMNTEAFF. The chain uses TRBV19 and TRBJ1-1; the D gene is possibly TRBD1 (6 bases). Trimming left V 6 bases short and J 0 bases short, with 11 bases between. Germline CDR1 is LNHDA and CDR2 is SQIVND (reference sequence). CDR3 length equals 14 residues.

In this sample, this clonotype turned up many times. The gene calls are TRBV5-6 and TRBJ2-5; unclear D gene. V was clipped by 7 bases and J by 1 base, with 11 bases between them. CDR3 length: 13 amino acids. Germline loops: CDR1 SGHDT, CDR2 YYEEEE. The CDR3 sequence: CASGTAGQETQYF. CDR3 nucleotide sequence: TGTGCCAGCGGAACCGCAGGCCAAGAGACCCAGTACTTC.

The chain carries TRBV20-1 and TRBJ1-3; the D is unclear. This CDR3 comprises 15 residues. Germline V gives CDR1 DFQATT, CDR2 SNEGSKA (reference sequence). Trimming shortened V by 6 bases and J by 1 base, and 16 bases separated the two germline ends. In nucleotides, the CDR3 is TGCAGTGCCAAACGGCTGGGGAGTTCTGGAAACACCATATATTTT. This encodes CSAKRLGSSGNTIYF.

Notes on this clonotype: Being one base from a much bigger clone, this may be a read error. The chain combines TRBV3-1 with TRBJ2-1; unclear D gene. V shed 1 base and J shed 8 bases, with 9 bases lying between them. The CDR3 runs 13 residues. Germline V gene data show CDR1 as LGHDT and CDR2 as YNNKEL (reference sequence). The CDR3 bases are TGTGCCAGCAGCCAAGCTGTCGGGTATGAGCAGTTCTTC. Protein: CASSQAVGYEQFF.

As for this clonotype: Given a much more abundant clone one base away, this may be a read error. The chain joins TRBV5-1 to TRBJ2-5; D may be TRBD1 (6 bases). CDR1 and CDR2 (germline): SGHRS, YFSETQ. V lost 3 bases and J lost 5, with 14 bases in between. The CDR3 runs 14 residues. This CDR3 reads CASSWGLSWETQYF. CDR3 nucleotide sequence: TGCGCCAGCAGCTGGGGGCTGTCGTGGGAGACCCAGTACTTC.

The rearrangement uses TRBV3-1 and TRBJ1-1, with D maybe TRBD1 (6 bases). From germline, CDR1 is LGHDT and CDR2 YNNKEL (reference sequence). The CDR3 is 16 residues long. Trimming took 4 bases from V and 0 from J, leaving 15 bases between them. In DNA, the CDR3 is TGTGCCAGCAGCCCCCTTTGGACAGACATGAACACTGAAGCTTTCTTT. Translated: CASSPLWTDMNTEAFF.

The rearrangement uses TRBV30 and TRBJ1-6; D may be TRBD1 (5 bases). Trimming stripped 5 bases from V and 6 bases from J, with 17 bases between. CDR3 length: 15 amino acids. Germline V gives CDR1 GTSNPN, CDR2 SVGIG (reference sequence). CDR3 DNA: TGTGCCTGGCACAGGAGGGCAGTCGGTAATTCACCCCTCCACTTT. Translating gives CAWHRRAVGNSPLHF.

For this clonotype: One junction end disagrees with the germline gene, perhaps due to a read error. The gene calls are TRBV5-1 and TRBJ2-2, with D possibly being TRBD1 or TRBD2 (6 bases each). In germline, CDR1 is SGHRS, CDR2 YFSETQ. The CDR3 has 15 amino acids. The CDR3 is CASSFRGAQTGELFF. CDR3 coding DNA: TGCGCCAGTAGCTTTAGGGGGGCCCAGACCGGGGAGCTGTTTTTT.

There are a few counts of this clonotype. This rearrangement joins TRBV5-6 to TRBJ2-7; no firm D call. CDR1 is SGHDT and CDR2 is YYEEEE in the germline V gene. The CDR3 is 11 amino acids. Trimming stripped 3 bases from V and 3 bases from J, with 4 bases between. The CDR3 nucleotides read TGTGCCAGCAGCTGGAGCTACGAGCAGTACTTC. This translates into CASSWSYEQYF.

The V and J genes are TRBV29-1 and TRBJ1-1; tentatively, D is TRBD1 (6 bases). The CDR3 extends over 14 amino acids. V was pared by 2 bases and J by 1 base, with 11 bases between. Germline values: CDR1 SQVTM, CDR2 ANQGSEA. CDR3 sequence (DNA): TGCAGCGTTGAACACGGGGGCTGGAACACTGAAGCTTTCTTT. This gives the protein CSVEHGGWNTEAFF.

The count of this clonotype is one. This may arise from a read error, as a much more abundant clone is one base away. The genes are TRBV12-3 or TRBV12-4 and TRBJ2-5; 7 bases match TRBD1. The CDR3 extends over 13 amino acids. V lost 10 bases and J lost 3; bases outside the gene matches: 8. Here the CDR3 DNA reads TGTGCCAACAAAGGGACAGCAGAAGAGACCCAGTACTTC. Amino acids: CANKGTAEETQYF.

This clonotype was seen more than once but under ten times. The rearrangement uses TRBV6-1 and TRBJ2-3, with TRBD2 matching 9 bases. CDR3 length equals 16 residues. Per the germline V gene, CDR1 is MNHNS and CDR2 is SASEGT. Trimming took 6 bases from V and 6 from J; bases not matched to a gene: 13. The CDR3 loop is CASRELAGPLPDTQYF. CDR3 bases: TGTGCCAGCAGAGAACTAGCGGGCCCTCTTCCGGATACGCAGTATTTT.